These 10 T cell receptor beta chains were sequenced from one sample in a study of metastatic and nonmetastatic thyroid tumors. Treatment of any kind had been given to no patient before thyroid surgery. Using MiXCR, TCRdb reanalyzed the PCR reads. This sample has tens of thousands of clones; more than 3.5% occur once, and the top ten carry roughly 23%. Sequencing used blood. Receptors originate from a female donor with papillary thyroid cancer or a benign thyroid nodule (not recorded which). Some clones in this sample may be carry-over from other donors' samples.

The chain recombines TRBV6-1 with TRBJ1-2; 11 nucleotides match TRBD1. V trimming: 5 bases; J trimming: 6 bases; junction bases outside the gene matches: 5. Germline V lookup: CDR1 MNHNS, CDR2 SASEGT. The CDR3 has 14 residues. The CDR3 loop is CASSQGTGGHGYTF. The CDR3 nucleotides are TGTGCCAGCAGTCAAGGGACAGGGGGTCATGGCTACACCTTC.

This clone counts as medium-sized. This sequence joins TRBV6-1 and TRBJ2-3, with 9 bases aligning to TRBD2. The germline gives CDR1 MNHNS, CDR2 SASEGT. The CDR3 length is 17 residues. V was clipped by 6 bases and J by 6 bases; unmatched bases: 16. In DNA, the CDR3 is TGTGCCAGCAGAGAATCCTTAGCGGGAGCGATGGTTGATACGCAGTATTTT. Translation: CASRESLAGAMVDTQYF.

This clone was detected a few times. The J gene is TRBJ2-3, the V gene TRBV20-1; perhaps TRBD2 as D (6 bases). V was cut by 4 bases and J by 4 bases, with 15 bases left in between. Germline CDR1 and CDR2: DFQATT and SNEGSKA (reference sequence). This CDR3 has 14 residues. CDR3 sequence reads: CSATTSPFPDTQYF. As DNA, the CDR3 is TGCAGTGCTACGACTAGTCCCTTCCCAGATACGCAGTATTTT.

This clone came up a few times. CDR3 sequence: CATSAGDSNQPQHF. In nucleotides, the CDR3 is TGTGCCACCAGTGCCGGGGATAGTAATCAGCCCCAGCATTTT. The chain uses TRBV24-1 and TRBJ1-5, with D unresolved. V lost 5 bases and J 4 bases, leaving 11 bases between the germline ends. The length of the CDR3 is 14 residues. Germline lookup yields CDR1 KGHDR and CDR2 SFDVKD.

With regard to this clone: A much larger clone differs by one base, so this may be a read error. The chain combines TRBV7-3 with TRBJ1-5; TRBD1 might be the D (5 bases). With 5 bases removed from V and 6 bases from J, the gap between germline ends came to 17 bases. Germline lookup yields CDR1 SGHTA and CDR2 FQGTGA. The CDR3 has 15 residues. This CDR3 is CASSRLGTRVQPQHF. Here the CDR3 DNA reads TGTGCCAGCAGCCGACTTGGGACCAGGGTTCAGCCCCAGCATTTT.

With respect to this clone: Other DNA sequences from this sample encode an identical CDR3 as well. The CDR3 reads CASSSGGGTWTDTQYF. CDR3 sequence (DNA): TGTGCCAGCAGTTCCGGTGGGGGGACTTGGACAGATACGCAGTATTTT. The rearrangement uses TRBV6-2 or TRBV6-3 and TRBJ2-3, with a possible D match to TRBD2 (6 bases). Trimming pared 4 bases from V and 3 bases from J, leaving 17 bases between. This CDR3 spans 16 amino acids. Germline values: CDR1 MNHEY, CDR2 SVGEGT.

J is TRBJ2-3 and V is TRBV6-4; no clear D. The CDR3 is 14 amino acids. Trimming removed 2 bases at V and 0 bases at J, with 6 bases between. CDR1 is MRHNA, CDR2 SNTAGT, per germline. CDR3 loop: CASSDRASTDTQYF. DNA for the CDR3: TGTGCCAGCAGTGACAGGGCTAGCACAGATACGCAGTATTTT.

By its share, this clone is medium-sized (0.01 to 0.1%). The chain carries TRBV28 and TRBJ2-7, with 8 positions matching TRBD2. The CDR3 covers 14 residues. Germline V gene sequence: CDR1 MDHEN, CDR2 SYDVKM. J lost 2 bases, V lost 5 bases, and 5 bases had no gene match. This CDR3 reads CASSPPGLAYEQYF. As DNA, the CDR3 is TGTGCCAGCAGTCCGCCGGGACTAGCCTACGAGCAGTACTTC.

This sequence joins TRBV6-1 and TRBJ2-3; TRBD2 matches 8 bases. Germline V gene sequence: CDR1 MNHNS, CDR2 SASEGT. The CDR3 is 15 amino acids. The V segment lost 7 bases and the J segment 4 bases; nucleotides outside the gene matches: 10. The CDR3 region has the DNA TGTGCCAGCACTCGGGCGGGGGGTGGCTCAGATACGCAGTATTTT. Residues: CASTRAGGGSDTQYF.

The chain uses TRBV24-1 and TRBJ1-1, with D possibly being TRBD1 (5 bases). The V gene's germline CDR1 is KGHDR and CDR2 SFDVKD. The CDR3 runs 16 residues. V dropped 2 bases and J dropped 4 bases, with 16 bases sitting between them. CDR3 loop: CATSDSTTVWPTEAFF. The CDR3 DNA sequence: TGTGCCACCAGTGATTCAACGACAGTGTGGCCCACTGAAGCTTTCTTT.